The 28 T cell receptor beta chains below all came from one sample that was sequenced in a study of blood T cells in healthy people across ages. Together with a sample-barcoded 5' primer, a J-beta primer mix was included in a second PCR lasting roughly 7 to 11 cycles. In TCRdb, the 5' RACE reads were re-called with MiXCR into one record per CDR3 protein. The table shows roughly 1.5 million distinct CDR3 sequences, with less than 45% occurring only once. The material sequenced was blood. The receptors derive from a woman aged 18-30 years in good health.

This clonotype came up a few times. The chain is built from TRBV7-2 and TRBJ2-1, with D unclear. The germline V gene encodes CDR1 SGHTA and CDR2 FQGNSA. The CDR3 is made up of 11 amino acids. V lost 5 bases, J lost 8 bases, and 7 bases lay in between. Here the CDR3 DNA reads TGTGCCAGCAGCGCTCATTATGAGCAGTTCTTC. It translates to CASSAHYEQFF.

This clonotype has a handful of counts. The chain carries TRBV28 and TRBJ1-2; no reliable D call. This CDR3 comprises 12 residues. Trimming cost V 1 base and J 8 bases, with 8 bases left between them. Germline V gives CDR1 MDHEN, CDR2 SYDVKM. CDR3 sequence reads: CASSLSSGGYTF. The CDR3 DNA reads TGTGCCAGCAGTTTATCCTCCGGCGGCTACACCTTC.

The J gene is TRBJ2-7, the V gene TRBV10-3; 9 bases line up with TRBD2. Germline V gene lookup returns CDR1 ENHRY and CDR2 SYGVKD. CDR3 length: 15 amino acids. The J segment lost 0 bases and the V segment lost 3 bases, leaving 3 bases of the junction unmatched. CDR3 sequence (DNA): TGTGCCATCAGTGAACGGACTAGCGACTCCTACGAGCAGTACTTC. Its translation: CAISERTSDSYEQYF.

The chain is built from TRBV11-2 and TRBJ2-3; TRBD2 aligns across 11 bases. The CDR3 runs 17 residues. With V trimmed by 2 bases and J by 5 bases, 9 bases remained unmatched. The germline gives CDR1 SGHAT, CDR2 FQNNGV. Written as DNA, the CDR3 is TGTGCCAGCAGCTTACTGTCCCCTAGCGGGAGGAGAGATACGCAGTATTTT. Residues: CASSLLSPSGRRDTQYF.

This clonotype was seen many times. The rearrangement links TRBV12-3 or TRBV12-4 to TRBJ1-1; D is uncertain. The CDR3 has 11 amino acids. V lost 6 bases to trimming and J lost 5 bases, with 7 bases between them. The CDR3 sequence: CASSLTTEAFF. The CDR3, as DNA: TGTGCCAGCAGCTTGACTACTGAAGCTTTCTTT.

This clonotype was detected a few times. The CDR3 reads CSTSGGTANYGYTF. CDR3 coding DNA: TGCAGTACAAGCGGGGGCACCGCTAACTATGGCTACACCTTC. V gene TRBV20-1 combines with J gene TRBJ1-2, with D perhaps matching TRBD1 (6 bases). CDR1 and CDR2 (germline): DFQATT, SNEGSKA (reference sequence). V lost 8 bases, J lost 0 bases, and 16 bases lay in between. This CDR3 has 14 amino acids.

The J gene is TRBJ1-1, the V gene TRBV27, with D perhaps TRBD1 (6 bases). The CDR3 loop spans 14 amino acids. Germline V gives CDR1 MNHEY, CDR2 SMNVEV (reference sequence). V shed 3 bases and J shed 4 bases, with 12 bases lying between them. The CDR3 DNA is TGTGCCAGCAGTTTTGCAGGGGCGATCACTGAAGCTTTCTTT. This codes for CASSFAGAITEAFF.

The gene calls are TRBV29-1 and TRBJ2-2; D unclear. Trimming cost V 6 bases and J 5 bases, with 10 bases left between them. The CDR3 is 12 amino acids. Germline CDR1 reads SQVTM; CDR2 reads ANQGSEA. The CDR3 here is CSVANTTGELFF. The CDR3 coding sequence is TGCAGCGTAGCGAATACAACCGGGGAGCTGTTTTTT.

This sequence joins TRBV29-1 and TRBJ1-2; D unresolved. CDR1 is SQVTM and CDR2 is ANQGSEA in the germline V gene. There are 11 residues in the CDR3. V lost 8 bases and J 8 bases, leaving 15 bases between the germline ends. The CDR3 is CSTGPQSGYTF. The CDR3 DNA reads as TGCAGCACCGGACCACAGAGCGGCTACACCTTC.

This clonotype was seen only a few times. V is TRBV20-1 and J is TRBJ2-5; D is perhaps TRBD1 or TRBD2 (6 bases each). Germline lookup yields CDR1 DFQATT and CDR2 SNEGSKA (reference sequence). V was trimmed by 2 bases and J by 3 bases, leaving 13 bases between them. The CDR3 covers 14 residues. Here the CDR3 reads CSARPWRGEETQYF. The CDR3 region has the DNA TGCAGTGCTAGACCCTGGAGGGGGGAAGAGACCCAGTACTTC.

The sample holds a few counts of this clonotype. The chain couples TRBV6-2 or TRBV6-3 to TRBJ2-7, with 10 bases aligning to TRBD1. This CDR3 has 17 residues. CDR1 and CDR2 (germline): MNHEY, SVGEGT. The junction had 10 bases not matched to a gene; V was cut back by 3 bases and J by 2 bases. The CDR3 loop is CASSYGSGQGRPYEQYF. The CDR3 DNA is TGTGCCAGCAGTTATGGTTCGGGACAGGGGAGGCCCTACGAGCAGTACTTC.

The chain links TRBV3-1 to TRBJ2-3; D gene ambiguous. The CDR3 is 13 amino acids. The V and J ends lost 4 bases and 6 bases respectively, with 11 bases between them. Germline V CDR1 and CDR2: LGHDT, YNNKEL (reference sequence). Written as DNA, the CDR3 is TGTGCCAGCAGCCTCCTAACCATGGATACGCAGTATTTT. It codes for CASSLLTMDTQYF.

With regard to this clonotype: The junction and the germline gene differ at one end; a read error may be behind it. CDR3 bases: TGTGCCAACTCATCCGGCAGGGGGTCTGGGGCTAGCACAGATACGCAGTATTTT. Translation gives CANSSGRGSGASTDTQYF. The chain has TRBV18 and TRBJ2-3; 7 bases align to TRBD1. The length of the CDR3 is 18 residues. CDR1 and CDR2 from the germline V gene are KGHSH and LQKENI.

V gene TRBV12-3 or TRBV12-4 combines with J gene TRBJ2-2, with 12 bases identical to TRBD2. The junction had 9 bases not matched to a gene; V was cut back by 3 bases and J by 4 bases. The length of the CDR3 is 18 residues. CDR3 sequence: CASSFTSGGLSGTGELFF. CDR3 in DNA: TGTGCCAGCAGTTTTACTAGCGGGGGGTTATCGGGCACCGGGGAGCTGTTTTTT.

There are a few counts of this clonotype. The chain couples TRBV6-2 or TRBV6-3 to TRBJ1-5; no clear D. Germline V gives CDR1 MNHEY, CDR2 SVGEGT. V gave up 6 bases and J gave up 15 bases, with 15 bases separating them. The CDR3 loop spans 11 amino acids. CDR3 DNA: TGTGCCAGCAGGTGGTCGGGAGTGACGCATTTT. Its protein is CASRWSGVTHF.

The chain's CDR3 is CAISELYGYTF. The CDR3 DNA sequence: TGTGCCATCAGTGAACTTTATGGCTACACCTTC. The chain has TRBV10-3 and TRBJ1-2; no reliable D call. This CDR3 region has 11 residues. CDR1 is ENHRY, CDR2 SYGVKD, per germline. V was cut by 3 bases and J by 5 bases, with 4 bases left in between.

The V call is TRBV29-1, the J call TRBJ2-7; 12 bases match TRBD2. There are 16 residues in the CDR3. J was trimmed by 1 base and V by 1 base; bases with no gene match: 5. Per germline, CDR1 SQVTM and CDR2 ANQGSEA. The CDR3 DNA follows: TGCAGCGTTGAAGGGCTAGCGGGAGGGTTGTCCTACGAGCAGTACTTC. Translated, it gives CSVEGLAGGLSYEQYF.

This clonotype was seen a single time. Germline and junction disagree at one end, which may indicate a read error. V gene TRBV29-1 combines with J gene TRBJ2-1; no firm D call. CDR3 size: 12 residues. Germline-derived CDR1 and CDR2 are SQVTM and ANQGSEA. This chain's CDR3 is CSVRLDRSERFF. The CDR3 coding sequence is TGCAGCGTCCGATTGGACCGCAGTGAGCGGTTCTTC.

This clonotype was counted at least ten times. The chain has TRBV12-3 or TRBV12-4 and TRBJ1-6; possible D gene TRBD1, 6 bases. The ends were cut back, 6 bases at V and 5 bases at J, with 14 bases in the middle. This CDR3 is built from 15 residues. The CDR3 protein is CASRPAGQNNSPLHF. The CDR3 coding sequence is TGTGCCAGCAGGCCTGCGGGACAAAATAATTCACCCCTCCACTTT.

The CDR3 nucleotides read TGCAGTGCTACCACCTCAGACAGGGGAGAGAGCACAGATACGCAGTATTTT. It translates to CSATTSDRGESTDTQYF. This chain joins TRBV20-1 and TRBJ2-3; TRBD1 agrees at 8 bases. Germline lookup yields CDR1 DFQATT and CDR2 SNEGSKA (reference sequence). The CDR3 extends over 17 amino acids. V trimming: 4 bases; J trimming: 0 bases; junction bases outside the gene matches: 12.

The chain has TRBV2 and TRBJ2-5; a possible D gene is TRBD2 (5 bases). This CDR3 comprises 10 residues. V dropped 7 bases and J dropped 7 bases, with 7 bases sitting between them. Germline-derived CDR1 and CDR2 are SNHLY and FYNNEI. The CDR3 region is CASTSGTQYF. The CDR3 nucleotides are TGTGCCAGCACGAGCGGGACCCAGTACTTC.

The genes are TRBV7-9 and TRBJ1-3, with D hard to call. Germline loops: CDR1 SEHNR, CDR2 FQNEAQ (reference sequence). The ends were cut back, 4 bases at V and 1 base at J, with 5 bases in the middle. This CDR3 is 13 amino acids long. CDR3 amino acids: CASSWTSGNTIYF. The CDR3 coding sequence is TGTGCCAGCAGCTGGACTTCTGGAAACACCATATATTTT.

CDR3 loop: CASSLNSGGPSYEQYF. In DNA form, the CDR3 reads TGTGCCAGCAGTTTGAATAGCGGAGGGCCTTCCTACGAGCAGTACTTC. This chain joins TRBV6-5 and TRBJ2-7, with D tentatively TRBD2 (6 bases). Germline V gene data show CDR1 as MNHEY and CDR2 as SVGAGI. V lost 4 bases, J lost 1 base, and 17 bases lay in between. The length of the CDR3 is 16 residues.

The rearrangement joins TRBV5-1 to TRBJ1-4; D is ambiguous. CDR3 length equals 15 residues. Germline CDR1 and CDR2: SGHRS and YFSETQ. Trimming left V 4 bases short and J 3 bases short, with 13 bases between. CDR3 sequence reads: CASSVGYTSNEKLFF. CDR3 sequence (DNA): TGCGCCAGCAGCGTTGGGTACACTTCTAATGAAAAACTGTTTTTT.

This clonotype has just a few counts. This chain's CDR3 is CATSDPGSYNEQFF. CDR3 coding DNA: TGTGCCACCAGTGATCCGGGGTCCTACAATGAGCAGTTCTTC. The chain links TRBV24-1 to TRBJ2-1, with a possible D match to TRBD2 (5 bases). CDR1 and CDR2 from the germline V gene are KGHDR and SFDVKD. The V and J ends lost 3 bases and 1 base respectively, with 6 bases between them. CDR3 size: 14 residues.

The CDR3 loop reads CASTDKDRGGNQPQHF. CDR3 nucleotides: TGTGCCAGCACCGATAAGGACAGGGGAGGCAATCAGCCCCAGCATTTT. V and J are TRBV6-2 or TRBV6-3 and TRBJ1-5, with 9 bases identical to TRBD1. The V segment lost 7 bases and the J segment 2 bases; nucleotides outside the gene matches: 9. This CDR3 region has 16 residues. Germline-derived CDR1 and CDR2 are MNHEY and SVGEGT.

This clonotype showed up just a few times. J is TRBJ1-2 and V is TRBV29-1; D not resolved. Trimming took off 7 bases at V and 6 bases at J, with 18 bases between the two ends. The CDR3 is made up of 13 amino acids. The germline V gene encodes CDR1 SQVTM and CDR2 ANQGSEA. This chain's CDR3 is CSAGPGRRDGYTF. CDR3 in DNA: TGCAGCGCCGGACCGGGCCGGAGGGATGGCTACACCTTC. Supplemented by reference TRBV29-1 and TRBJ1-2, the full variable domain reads SAVISQKPSRDICQRGTSLTIQCQVDSQVTMMFWYRQQPGQSLTLIATANQGSEATYESGFVIDKFPISRPNLTFSTLTVSNMSPEDSSIYLCSAGPGRRDGYTFGSGTRLTVV.

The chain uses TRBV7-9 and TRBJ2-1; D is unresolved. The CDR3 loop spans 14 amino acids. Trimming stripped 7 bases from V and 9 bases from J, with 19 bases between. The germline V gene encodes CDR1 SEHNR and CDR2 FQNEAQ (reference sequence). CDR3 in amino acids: CASTSLTVVSEQFF. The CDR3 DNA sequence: TGTGCCAGCACCTCTCTGACGGTAGTAAGTGAGCAGTTCTTC.